This TCR beta chain was profiled in a study of T cell responses to AZD1222 COVID-19 vaccine. Concerning this clone itself: The target antigen is unknown.

The study, taken as a whole, reports: Samples come after the peak T cell response, not at day 14. Researchers report vaccine-associated CD4 TCRs spanning spike, with dominance at 160-218 and 743-854. Baseline testing showed seropositivity in only 5 or 6 AZD1222 recipients.

Here immunoSEQ multiplex PCR was the method, and the copy in TCRdb shows in-frame clones only, minus some. Among 150,000 to 200,000 clones, roughly 94% were seen once, and the ten largest hold 1% to 1.5%. Trimming removed 3 bases from V and 0 bases from J; junction bases left unmatched: 12. The CDR3 runs to 18 residues. The germline V gene has CDR1 MGHRA and CDR2 YSYEKL. This chain links TRBV4-1 with TRBJ1-1; 8 bases are a match to TRBD1. The receptor was isolated from an adult who received the AZD1222 COVID-19 vaccine. The starting material was peripheral blood, obtained 28 days after the second AZD1222 dose. CDR3 residues: CASSQNAGGEPMNTEAFF. DNA of the CDR3: TGCGCCAGCAGCCAGAACGCAGGGGGCGAACCCATGAACACTGAAGCTTTCTTT.